This passage covers 25 T cell receptor beta chains from one sample sequenced in a study of blood T cell repertoires in COVID-19. Assay used: immunoSEQ multiplex PCR; TCRdb lists only in-frame clones, some missing. Of roughly 33,000 clones in the sample, 85% to 95% were seen once. The sample was peripheral blood. The receptor set was obtained from a human donor in a cohort sampled during active COVID-19.

The rearrangement joins TRBV18 to TRBJ1-5; 12 nucleotides align to TRBD1. CDR1 is KGHSH and CDR2 is LQKENI in the germline V gene. V shed 4 bases and J 6 bases; nucleotides not matched to a gene: 4. This CDR3 has 15 amino acids. In nucleotides, the CDR3 is TGTGCCAGCTCACGCGGGACAGGGGGCGGTCAGCCCCAGCATTTT. Amino acid sequence: CASSRGTGGGQPQHF.

V and J are TRBV19 and TRBJ2-1; 11 positions agree with TRBD2. CDR3 length equals 15 residues. In germline, CDR1 is LNHDA, CDR2 SQIVND (reference sequence). Trimming at V came to 3 bases and at J to 4 bases, leaving 2 bases not matched to a gene. CDR3 in amino acids: CASSMGLADYNEQFF. CDR3 bases: TGTGCCAGTAGTATGGGACTAGCGGATTACAATGAGCAGTTCTTC.

The chain employs TRBV19 and TRBJ2-1, with TRBD2 matching over 9 bases. Germline CDR1 is LNHDA and CDR2 is SQIVND (reference sequence). J was trimmed by 8 bases and V by 3 bases; bases with no gene match: 11. This CDR3 has 16 amino acids. The CDR3 nucleotides read TGTGCCAGTAGTATCCAGGGCGGGAGGGCCATCTATGAGCAGTTCTTC. Its protein product is CASSIQGGRAIYEQFF.

The chain uses TRBV7-8 and TRBJ2-3; 8 bases line up with TRBD1. After removal of 5 bases from V and 4 bases from J, the junction contained 2 bases not matched to a gene. From germline, CDR1 is SGHVS and CDR2 FQNEAQ. This CDR3 has 13 amino acids. Here the CDR3 reads CASSGQGPDTQYF. The CDR3 DNA reads as TGTGCCAGCAGCGGACAGGGACCAGATACGCAGTATTTT.

The chain carries TRBV7-3 and TRBJ1-1; D is unresolved. The CDR3 contains 15 residues. CDR1 SGHTA and CDR2 FQGTGA come from the germline V gene. Between the trimmed V and J ends, which lost 1 base and 1 base, there was a span of 10 bases. CDR3 amino acids: CASSLRAVSNTEAFF. In DNA form, the CDR3 reads TGTGCCAGCAGCTTAAGAGCGGTCTCGAACACTGAAGCTTTCTTT.

V and J are TRBV7-6 and TRBJ2-7, with 8 bases lining up with TRBD1. CDR1 is SGHVS, CDR2 FNYEAQ, per germline. The J segment lost 6 bases and the V segment lost 5 bases, leaving 15 bases of the junction unmatched. There are 16 residues in the CDR3. The CDR3, as DNA: TGTGCCAGCAGCCCCCGCCAGGGGGCGCGTCCTGGCGAGCAGTACTTC. This gives the protein CASSPRQGARPGEQYF.

J is TRBJ1-5 and V is TRBV19; D unresolved. Germline values: CDR1 LNHDA, CDR2 SQIVND (reference sequence). The CDR3 spans 14 residues. Trimming stripped 5 bases from V and 1 base from J, with 9 bases between. CDR3: CASSRGGSNQPQHF. For the CDR3, the DNA is TGTGCCAGTAGTCGGGGAGGAAGCAATCAGCCCCAGCATTTT.

This clone was counted a single time. This chain links TRBV12-3 or TRBV12-4 with TRBJ2-7, with D unresolved. V lost 5 bases and J lost 6, with 11 bases in between. This CDR3 is 12 amino acids long. The CDR3 loop is CASSGRLGEQYF. As DNA, the CDR3 is TGTGCCAGCAGTGGGCGTTTGGGCGAGCAGTACTTC.

This clone was counted once. The V call is TRBV4-1, the J call TRBJ1-3, with TRBD1 matching 7 bases. CDR3 length equals 17 residues. Germline-derived CDR1 and CDR2 are MGHRA and YSYEKL. Trimming cost V 5 bases and J 0 bases; bases outside gene matches: 10. This CDR3 reads CASSYKWDSYSGNTIYF. The DNA of the CDR3 is TGCGCCAGCAGCTACAAATGGGACAGCTACTCTGGAAACACCATATATTTT.

The genes are TRBV19 and TRBJ1-4; D remains ambiguous. Germline CDR1 is LNHDA and CDR2 is SQIVND (reference sequence). The V end was cut by 6 bases, the J end by 8 bases, with 22 bases between. CDR3 length: 16 residues. The CDR3 DNA is TGTGCCAGTAGCTTCACCTCGACCTCGACGGGGGAAAAACTGTTTTTT. Translation gives CASSFTSTSTGEKLFF.

A single count supports this clone. The rearrangement links TRBV19 to TRBJ2-2; maybe TRBD2 (6 bases). V lost 6 bases, J lost 1 base, and 9 bases lay in between. This CDR3 has 14 amino acids. The germline CDR1 and CDR2 sequences are LNHDA and SQIVND (reference sequence). DNA of the CDR3: TGTGCCAGTAGCGGGAGTTGGAACACCGGGGAGCTGTTTTTT. Amino acid sequence: CASSGSWNTGELFF.

The rearrangement uses TRBV27 and TRBJ2-2; 14 bases fit TRBD2. Germline lookup yields CDR1 MNHEY and CDR2 SMNVEV (reference sequence). Trimming removed 4 bases from V and 0 bases from J; junction bases left unmatched: 7. CDR3 length: 19 residues. In nucleotides, the CDR3 is TGTGCCAGCAGTTCACGGGGGGGACTAGCGGGAGCGAACACCGGGGAGCTGTTTTTT. Its protein is CASSSRGGLAGANTGELFF.

CDR3 amino acids: CASSLNPTGGQFF. DNA for the CDR3: TGTGCCAGCAGTTTGAATCCGACAGGGGGGCAGTTCTTC. The chain uses TRBV28 and TRBJ2-1; 9 positions match TRBD1. V shed 3 bases, J shed 12 bases, and the junction held 6 bases outside the gene matches. The CDR3 contains 13 residues. CDR1 is MDHEN and CDR2 is SYDVKM in the germline V gene.

CDR3 in DNA: TGTGCCAGCAGCTTAGCGTTTAGTCTAGCGGGAGGCCCAAGCACAGATACGCAGTATTTT. Translation: CASSLAFSLAGGPSTDTQYF. This chain links TRBV7-2 with TRBJ2-3; 11 bases are shared with TRBD2. CDR1 is SGHTA, CDR2 FQGNSA, per germline. The CDR3 has 20 residues. Trimming at V came to 0 bases and at J to 0 bases, leaving 11 bases not matched to a gene.

The chain has TRBV5-1 and TRBJ2-5; no reliable D call. Germline values: CDR1 SGHRS, CDR2 YFSETQ. The CDR3 extends over 13 amino acids. V lost 5 bases to trimming and J lost 6 bases, with 14 bases between them. The CDR3 spells CASRGLPEKTQYF. In DNA form, the CDR3 reads TGCGCCAGCAGGGGCCTCCCCGAAAAGACCCAGTACTTC.

The chain has TRBV15 and TRBJ2-3; TRBD2 is a possible D gene (5 bases). From germline, CDR1 is LNHNV and CDR2 YYDKDF (reference sequence). V lost 0 bases, J lost 4 bases, and 11 bases lay in between. The CDR3 loop spans 15 amino acids. For the CDR3, the DNA is TGTGCCACCAGCAGAGATAACCCTAGCTCAGATACGCAGTATTTT. Its translation: CATSRDNPSSDTQYF.

V is TRBV2 and J is TRBJ2-1, with 9 bases that match TRBD2. V gave up 6 bases and J gave up 7 bases; unmatched junction bases: 13. The CDR3 extends over 16 amino acids. Per the germline V gene, CDR1 is SNHLY and CDR2 is FYNNEI. The CDR3 protein is CASSPRLAGRENEQFF. CDR3 coding DNA: TGTGCCAGCAGCCCCCGGCTAGCGGGAAGGGAAAATGAGCAGTTCTTC.

The rearrangement links TRBV29-1 to TRBJ1-2; D is possibly TRBD1 (5 bases). CDR3 length: 18 residues. V lost 1 base and J 1 base, leaving 22 bases between the germline ends. Germline CDR1 and CDR2: SQVTM and ANQGSEA. The CDR3 coding sequence is TGCAGCGTTGAAGGCCTCCATCCCACAGGCGATTATAACTATGGCTACACCTTC. This encodes CSVEGLHPTGDYNYGYTF. Combining the CDR3 with reference TRBV29-1 and TRBJ1-2 gives the whole variable domain SAVISQKPSRDICQRGTSLTIQCQVDSQVTMMFWYRQQPGQSLTLIATANQGSEATYESGFVIDKFPISRPNLTFSTLTVSNMSPEDSSIYLCSVEGLHPTGDYNYGYTFGSGTRLTVV.

V and J are TRBV3-1 (or the pseudogene TRBV3-2) and TRBJ2-7; TRBD2 aligns across 7 bases. CDR1 and CDR2 from the germline V gene are LGHDT and YNNKEL (reference sequence). The J segment lost 5 bases and the V segment lost 3 bases, leaving 7 bases of the junction unmatched. This CDR3 has 14 amino acids. CDR3 nucleotides: TGTGCCAGCAGCCACGCGGGAGCAAGGAACGAGCAGTACTTC. Translating it yields CASSHAGARNEQYF.

The CDR3 nucleotides are TGTGCCAGCAGTCCCGCCGCAGGGGACAACACTGAAGCTTTCTTT. Residues: CASSPAAGDNTEAFF. This chain connects TRBV28 to TRBJ1-1; the D gene is possibly TRBD1 (6 bases). Germline lookup yields CDR1 MDHEN and CDR2 SYDVKM. V lost 5 bases and J 2 bases, leaving 15 bases between the germline ends. This CDR3 is built from 15 residues.

The chain combines TRBV7-6 with TRBJ2-7, with 10 bases aligning to TRBD1. Per germline, CDR1 SGHVS and CDR2 FNYEAQ. The CDR3 spans 14 residues. J was trimmed by 5 bases and V by 4 bases; bases with no gene match: 5. CDR3 amino acids: CASSSDRGLNEQYF. In DNA form, the CDR3 reads TGTGCCAGCAGCTCCGACAGGGGGCTCAACGAGCAGTACTTC.

The J gene is TRBJ2-7, the V gene TRBV9, with 7 bases fitting TRBD2. V dropped 0 bases and J dropped 5; count of bases not matched to a gene: 11. From germline, CDR1 is SGDLS and CDR2 YYNGEE. This CDR3 spans 16 amino acids. The CDR3, as DNA: TGTGCCAGCAGCGTAGATATCGGACTAGATTCTCACGAGCAGTACTTC. The encoded protein is CASSVDIGLDSHEQYF.

The chain combines TRBV29-1 with TRBJ1-1; D perhaps matches TRBD1 (6 bases). This CDR3 is 13 amino acids long. Germline V gene lookup returns CDR1 SQVTM and CDR2 ANQGSEA. The V end lost 5 bases, the J end lost 6 bases, and 16 bases lay between the germline ends. The CDR3 loop reads CSVPTGSSAEAFF. CDR3 nucleotides: TGCAGCGTTCCTACAGGGTCCTCTGCTGAAGCTTTCTTT.

The V gene is TRBV27, the J gene TRBJ2-1, with TRBD1 matching 8 bases. Germline assignment: CDR1 MNHEY and CDR2 SMNVEV (reference sequence). The V gene end was trimmed by 5 bases and the J gene end by 10 bases; junction bases not matched to a gene: 16. This CDR3 contains 16 residues. The DNA of the CDR3 is TGTGCCAGCAGTCCCAAAGGACAGGGCCCATCGAGAGAGCAGTTCTTC. This sequence encodes CASSPKGQGPSREQFF.

V gene TRBV19 combines with J gene TRBJ1-1; D is perhaps TRBD1 (5 bases). Trimming shortened V by 3 bases and J by 1 base, and 9 bases separated the two germline ends. This CDR3 comprises 14 residues. Germline V gene data show CDR1 as LNHDA and CDR2 as SQIVND (reference sequence). The CDR3 bases are TGTGCCAGTAGTATGGGGCTAGGGAACACTGAAGCTTTCTTT. Its translation: CASSMGLGNTEAFF.